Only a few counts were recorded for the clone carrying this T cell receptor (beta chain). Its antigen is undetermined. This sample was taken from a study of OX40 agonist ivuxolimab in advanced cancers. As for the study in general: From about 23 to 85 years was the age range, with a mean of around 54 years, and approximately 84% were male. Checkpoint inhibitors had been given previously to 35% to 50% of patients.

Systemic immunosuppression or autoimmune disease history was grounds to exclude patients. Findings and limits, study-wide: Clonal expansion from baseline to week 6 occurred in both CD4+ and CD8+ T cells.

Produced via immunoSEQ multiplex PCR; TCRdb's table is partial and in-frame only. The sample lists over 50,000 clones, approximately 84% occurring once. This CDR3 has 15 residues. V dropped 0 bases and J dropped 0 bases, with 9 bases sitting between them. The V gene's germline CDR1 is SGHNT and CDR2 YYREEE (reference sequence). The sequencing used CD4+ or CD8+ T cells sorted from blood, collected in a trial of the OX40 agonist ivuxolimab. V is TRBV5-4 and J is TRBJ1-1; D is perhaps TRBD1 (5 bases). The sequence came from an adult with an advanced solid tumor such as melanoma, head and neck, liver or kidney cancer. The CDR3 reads CASSLDRGVNTEAFF. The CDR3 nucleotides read TGTGCCAGCAGCTTGGATCGAGGGGTGAACACTGAAGCTTTCTTT.